This T cell receptor beta chain was identified in a study of PD-1 blockade in classical Hodgkin lymphoma. Measured with immunoSEQ multiplex PCR; TCRdb has only the in-frame clones, and not every one. This sample yields some 110,000 clones, of which roughly 90% are seen a single time; about 20% belongs to the top ten. The time point denotes: cycle 4 day 1 (C4D1), after about 6 weeks of nivolumab. Each patient's relapse followed autologous stem cell transplantation, and brentuximab vedotin exposure varied. General study findings and limits: The CD4+ diversity rise by C4D1 was clearest in complete responders. According to reports, newly diagnosed patients had lower baseline TCR diversity than healthy donors, and relapsed/refractory patients had lower baseline TCR diversity still.

As regards this clone: What it binds is not known.

The material was peripheral blood mononuclear cells (PBMCs), obtained before the fourth cycle of nivolumab. This TCR derives from a human donor with classical Hodgkin lymphoma.

CDR3 in amino acids: CASSQDLGQYNEQFF. CDR3 sequence (DNA): TGTGCCAGCAGCCAAGATTTGGGACAGTACAATGAGCAGTTCTTC. This chain joins TRBV4-2 and TRBJ2-1; 7 nucleotides align to TRBD1. The germline V gene has CDR1 LGHNA and CDR2 YNFKEQ. With 0 bases clipped from V and 4 bases from J, the junction kept 3 bases outside the gene matches. CDR3 length: 15 residues.